The clone carrying this TCR beta chain was detected many times. Its cognate antigen is unknown. MiXCR, run by TCRdb on the 5' RACE reads, gives a single entry per CDR3 protein. This table has 190,000 or so distinct CDR3 sequences, 10% to 15% appearing once. This sample was included in a study of CD8 T cells in ankylosing spondylitis. Study-wide points: Ankylosing spondylitis blood appeared to be characterized by a TCR beta motif of several highly homologous variants. Some of these motif variants have turned up before, in reports on reactive arthritis synovial fluid and blood.

V lost 7 bases and J lost 8; bases outside the gene matches: 5. The CDR3 has 12 residues. This receptor was obtained from a male donor with ankylosing spondylitis or in good health (not recorded which). What was sequenced was blood, either unsorted or a sorted T cell fraction (not recorded which). The J gene is TRBJ2-1, the V gene TRBV12-3 or TRBV12-4, with TRBD2 matching 7 bases. DNA of the CDR3: TGTGCCAGCACCCTACGGGGGGATGAGCAGTTCTTC. Its protein product is CASTLRGDEQFF.